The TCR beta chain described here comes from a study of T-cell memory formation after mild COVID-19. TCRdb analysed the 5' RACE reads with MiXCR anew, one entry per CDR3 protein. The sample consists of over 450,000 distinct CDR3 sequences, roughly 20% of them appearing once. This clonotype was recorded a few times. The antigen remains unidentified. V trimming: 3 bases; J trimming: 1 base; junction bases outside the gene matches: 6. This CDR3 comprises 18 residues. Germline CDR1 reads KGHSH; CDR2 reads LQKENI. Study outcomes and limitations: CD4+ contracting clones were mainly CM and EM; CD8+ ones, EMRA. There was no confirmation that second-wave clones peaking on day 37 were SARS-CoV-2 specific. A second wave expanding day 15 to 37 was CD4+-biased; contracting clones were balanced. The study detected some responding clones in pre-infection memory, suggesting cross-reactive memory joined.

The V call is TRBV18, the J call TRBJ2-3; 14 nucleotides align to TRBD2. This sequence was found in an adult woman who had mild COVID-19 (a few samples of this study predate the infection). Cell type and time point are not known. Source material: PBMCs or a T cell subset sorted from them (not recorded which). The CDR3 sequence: CASSPGLAGVLGTDTQYF. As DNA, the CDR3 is TGTGCCAGCTCACCGGGACTAGCGGGAGTGTTGGGCACAGATACGCAGTATTTT.